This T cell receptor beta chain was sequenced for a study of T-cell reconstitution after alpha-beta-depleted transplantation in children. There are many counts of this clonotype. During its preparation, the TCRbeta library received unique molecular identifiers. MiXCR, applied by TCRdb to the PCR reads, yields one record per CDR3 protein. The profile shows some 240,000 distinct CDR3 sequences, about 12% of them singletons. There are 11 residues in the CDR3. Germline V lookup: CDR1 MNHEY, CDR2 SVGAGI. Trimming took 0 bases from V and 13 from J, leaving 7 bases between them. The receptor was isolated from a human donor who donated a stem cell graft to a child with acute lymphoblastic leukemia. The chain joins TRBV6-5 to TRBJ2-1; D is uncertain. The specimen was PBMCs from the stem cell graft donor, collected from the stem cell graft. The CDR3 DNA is TGTGCCAGCAGTTACTCGAACGTACAGTTCTTC. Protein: CASSYSNVQFF.